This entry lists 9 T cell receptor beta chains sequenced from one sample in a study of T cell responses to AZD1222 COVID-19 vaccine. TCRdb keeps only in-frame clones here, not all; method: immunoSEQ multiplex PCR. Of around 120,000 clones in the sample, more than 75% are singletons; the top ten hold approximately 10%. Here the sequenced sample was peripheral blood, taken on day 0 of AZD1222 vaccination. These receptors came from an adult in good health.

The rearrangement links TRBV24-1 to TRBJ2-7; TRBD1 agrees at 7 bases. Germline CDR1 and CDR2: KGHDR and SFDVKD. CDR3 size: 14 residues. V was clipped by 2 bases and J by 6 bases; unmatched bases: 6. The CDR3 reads CATSDWDRLCEQYF. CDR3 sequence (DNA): TGTGCCACCAGTGATTGGGACAGACTATGCGAGCAGTACTTC.

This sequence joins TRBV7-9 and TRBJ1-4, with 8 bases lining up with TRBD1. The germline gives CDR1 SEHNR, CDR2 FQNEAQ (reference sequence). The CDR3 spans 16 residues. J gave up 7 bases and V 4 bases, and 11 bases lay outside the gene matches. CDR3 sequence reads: CASSSTARGLGEKLFF. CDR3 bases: TGTGCCAGCAGCTCCACTGCCAGGGGGCTGGGTGAAAAACTGTTTTTT.

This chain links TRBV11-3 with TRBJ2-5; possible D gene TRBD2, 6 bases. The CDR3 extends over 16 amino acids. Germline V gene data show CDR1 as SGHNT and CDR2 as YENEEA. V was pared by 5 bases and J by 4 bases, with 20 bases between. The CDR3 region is CASSLGSEGVSETQYF. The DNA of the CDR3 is TGTGCCAGCAGCCTAGGGTCGGAGGGAGTGTCAGAGACCCAGTACTTC.

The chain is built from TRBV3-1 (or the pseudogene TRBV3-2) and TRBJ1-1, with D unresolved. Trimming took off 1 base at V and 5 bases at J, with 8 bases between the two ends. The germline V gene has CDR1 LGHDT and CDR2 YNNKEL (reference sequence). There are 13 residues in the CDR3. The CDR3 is CASSQGQGTEAFF. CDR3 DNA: TGTGCCAGCAGCCAAGGACAAGGGACTGAAGCTTTCTTT.

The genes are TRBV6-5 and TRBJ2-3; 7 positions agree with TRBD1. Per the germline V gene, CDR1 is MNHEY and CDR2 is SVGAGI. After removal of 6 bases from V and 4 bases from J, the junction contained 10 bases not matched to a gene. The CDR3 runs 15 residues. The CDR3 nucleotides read TGTGCCAGCAGGAGGGACAGCCAAGGCCCAGATACGCAGTATTTT. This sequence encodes CASRRDSQGPDTQYF.

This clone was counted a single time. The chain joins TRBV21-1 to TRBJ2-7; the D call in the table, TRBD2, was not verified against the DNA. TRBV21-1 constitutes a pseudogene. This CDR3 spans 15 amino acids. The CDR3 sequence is CASSIPEREGYEQYF. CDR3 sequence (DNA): TGTGCCAGCAGCATCCCGGAGCGGGAGGGGTACGAGCAGTACTTC.

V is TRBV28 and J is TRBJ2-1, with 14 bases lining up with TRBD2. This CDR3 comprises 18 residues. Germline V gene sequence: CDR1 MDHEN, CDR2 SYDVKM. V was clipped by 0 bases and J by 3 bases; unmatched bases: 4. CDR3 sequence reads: CASSLWTSGRGLYNEQFF. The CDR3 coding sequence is TGTGCCAGCAGTTTATGGACTAGCGGGAGGGGTCTCTACAATGAGCAGTTCTTC. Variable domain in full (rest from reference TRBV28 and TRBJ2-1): DVKVTQSSRYLVKRTGEKVFLECVQDMDHENMFWYRQDPGLGLRLIYFSYDVKMKEKGDIPEGYSVSREKKERFSLILESASTNQTSMYLCASSLWTSGRGLYNEQFFGPGTRLTVL.

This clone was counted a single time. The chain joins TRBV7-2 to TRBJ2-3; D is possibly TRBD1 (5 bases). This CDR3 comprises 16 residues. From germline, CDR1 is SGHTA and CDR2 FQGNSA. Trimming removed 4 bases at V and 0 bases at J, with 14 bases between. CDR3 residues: CASSSQGHTSTDTQYF. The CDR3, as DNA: TGTGCCAGCAGCTCGCAGGGTCACACTAGCACAGATACGCAGTATTTT.

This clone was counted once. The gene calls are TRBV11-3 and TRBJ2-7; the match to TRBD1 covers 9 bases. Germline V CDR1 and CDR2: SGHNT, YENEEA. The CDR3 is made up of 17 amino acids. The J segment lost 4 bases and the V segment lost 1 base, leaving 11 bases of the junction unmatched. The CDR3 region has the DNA TGTGCCAGCAGCTTAGGCCGAGGCACAGGGGGCAGGTACGAGCAGTACTTC. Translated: CASSLGRGTGGRYEQYF.